This T cell receptor beta chain was recorded in a study of cytomegalovirus exposure and HLA in healthy donors. PCR amplification relied on 60 Vbeta primers (plus 13 Jbeta primers). Sequencing was performed with immunoSEQ multiplex PCR; in TCRdb, only in-frame clones are kept and a portion is missing. Among approximately 140,000 clones listed, roughly 80% were seen once. This CDR3 is built from 17 residues. From germline, CDR1 is SGHRS and CDR2 YFSETQ. V lost 4 bases and J lost 3; bases outside the gene matches: 7. The TCR comes from a male donor in good health and CMV-seronegative. The source material was PBMCs. The chain recombines TRBV5-1 with TRBJ2-2; 12 nucleotides line up with TRBD2. CDR3 protein: CASSRLAGGQDTGELFF. The CDR3 nucleotides are TGCGCCAGCAGCAGGCTAGCGGGGGGGCAGGACACCGGGGAGCTGTTTTTT.